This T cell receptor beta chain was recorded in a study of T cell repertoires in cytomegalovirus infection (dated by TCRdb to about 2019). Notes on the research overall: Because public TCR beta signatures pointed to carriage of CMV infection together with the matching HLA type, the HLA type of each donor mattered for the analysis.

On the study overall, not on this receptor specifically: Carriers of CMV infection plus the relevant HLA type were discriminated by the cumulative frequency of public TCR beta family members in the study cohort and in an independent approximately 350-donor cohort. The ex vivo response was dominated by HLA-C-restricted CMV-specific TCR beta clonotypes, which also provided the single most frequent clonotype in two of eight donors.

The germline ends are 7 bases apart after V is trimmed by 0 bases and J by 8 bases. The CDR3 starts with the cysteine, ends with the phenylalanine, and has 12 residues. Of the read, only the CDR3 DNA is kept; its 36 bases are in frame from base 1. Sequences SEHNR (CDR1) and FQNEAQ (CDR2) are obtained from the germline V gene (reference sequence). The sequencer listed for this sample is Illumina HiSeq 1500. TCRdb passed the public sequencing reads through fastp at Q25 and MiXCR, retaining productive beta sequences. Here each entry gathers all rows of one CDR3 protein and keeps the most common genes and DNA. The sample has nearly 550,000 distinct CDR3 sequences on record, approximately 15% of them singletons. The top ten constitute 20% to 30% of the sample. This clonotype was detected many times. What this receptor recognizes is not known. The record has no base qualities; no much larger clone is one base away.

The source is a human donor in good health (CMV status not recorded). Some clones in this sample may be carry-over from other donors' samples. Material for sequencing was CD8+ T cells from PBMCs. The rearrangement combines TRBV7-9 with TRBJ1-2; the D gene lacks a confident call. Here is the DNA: TGTGCCAGCAGCTTAGCTCTGCGGGGCTACACCTTC. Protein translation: CASSLALRGYTF.